This passage covers 27 T cell receptor beta chains from one sample sequenced in a study of cytomegalovirus exposure and HLA in healthy donors. This PCR relied on a set of 60 Vbeta primers and 13 Jbeta primers. Sequenced by immunoSEQ multiplex PCR; TCRdb stores in-frame clones only, minus some. This sample yields approximately 38,000 clones, of which about 66% are seen a single time; about 17% belongs to the top ten. Sequencing was performed on PBMCs. The source is a man aged 45-65 years in good health and CMV-seropositive.

The genes are TRBV12-5 and TRBJ1-5; D possibly corresponds to TRBD1 (6 bases). V lost 7 bases and J lost 7, with 17 bases in between. Germline CDR1 reads LGHNT; CDR2 reads FRNRAP. This CDR3 is built from 14 residues. The CDR3 DNA reads TGTGCTAGTGCCCAGACAGGAGAGAACCAGCCCCAGCATTTT. Translated: CASAQTGENQPQHF.

The rearrangement joins TRBV14 to TRBJ2-3, with TRBD2 as a possible D gene (6 bases). Germline-derived CDR1 and CDR2 are SGHDN and FVKESK. Trimming pared 5 bases from V and 8 bases from J, leaving 20 bases between. The CDR3 runs 15 residues. Written as DNA, the CDR3 is TGTGCCAGCAGCGAGAGAGCGGGCCTGACGGGTACGCAGTATTTT. As protein: CASSERAGLTGTQYF.

CDR3 protein: CASSTGPSPLHF. The CDR3 region has the DNA TGTGCCAGCAGCACAGGCCCTTCACCCCTCCACTTT. This sequence joins TRBV2 and TRBJ1-6, with D perhaps TRBD1 (5 bases). Trimming shortened V by 6 bases and J by 9 bases, and 9 bases separated the two germline ends. The CDR3 covers 12 residues. The germline gives CDR1 SNHLY, CDR2 FYNNEI.

The CDR3: CASSQLFGLDQPQHF. The CDR3 nucleotides read TGTGCCAGCAGCCAATTATTTGGCCTCGATCAGCCCCAGCATTTT. The rearrangement links TRBV16 to TRBJ1-5; D not resolved. Trimming removed 1 base at V and 5 bases at J, with 12 bases between. Germline CDR1 reads KGHSY; CDR2 reads FQNENV. The CDR3 spans 15 residues. Drawing the rest from reference TRBV16 and TRBJ1-5, the complete variable domain is GEEVAQTPKHLVRGEGQKAKLYCAPIKGHSYVFWYQQVLKNEFKFLISFQNENVFDETGMPKERFSAKCLPNSPCSLEIQATKLEDSAVYFCASSQLFGLDQPQHFGDGTRLSIL.

This clone was recorded a few times. V gene TRBV5-8 combines with J gene TRBJ1-1, with a weak D call TRBD1 (6 bases). From germline, CDR1 is SGHTS and CDR2 YDEGEE. The CDR3 consists of 15 residues. V lost 1 base and J 1 base, leaving 11 bases between the germline ends. The CDR3 spells CASSLPRQENTEAFF. In DNA, the CDR3 is TGTGCCAGCAGCTTGCCGCGACAGGAGAACACTGAAGCTTTCTTT.

The rearrangement uses TRBV6-1 and TRBJ2-3, with TRBD2 matching over 11 bases. The germline gives CDR1 MNHNS, CDR2 SASEGT. CDR3 length equals 15 residues. Trimming cost V 3 bases and J 4 bases; bases outside gene matches: 3. In DNA, the CDR3 is TGTGCCAGCAGTGATGTAGCGGGGGGGCCAGATACGCAGTATTTT. Encoded protein: CASSDVAGGPDTQYF.

The chain has TRBV6-5 and TRBJ1-5; tentatively, D is TRBD1 (5 bases). V shed 4 bases and J shed 5 bases, with 12 bases lying between them. Per germline, CDR1 MNHEY and CDR2 SVGAGI. This CDR3 spans 14 amino acids. For the CDR3, the DNA is TGTGCCAGCAGTTTCACAGGCCTCCATCAGCCCCAGCATTTT. Translation gives CASSFTGLHQPQHF.

This clone occurred a few times. V and J are TRBV4-2 and TRBJ2-5; D uncertain. Per the germline V gene, CDR1 is LGHNA and CDR2 is YNFKEQ. With 0 bases removed from V and 5 bases from J, the gap between germline ends came to 16 bases. CDR3 length: 16 amino acids. The CDR3 protein is CASSQEGAQVQETQYF. CDR3 DNA: TGTGCCAGCAGCCAAGAAGGTGCCCAGGTCCAGGAGACCCAGTACTTC.

This sequence joins TRBV6-5 and TRBJ2-1, with D possibly TRBD2 on 5 matching bases. The V gene's germline CDR1 is MNHEY and CDR2 SVGAGI. The CDR3 length is 15 residues. Trimming took 6 bases from V and 2 from J, leaving 14 bases between them. The CDR3 loop reads CASRSSGNAYNEQFF. CDR3 in DNA: TGTGCCAGCAGGTCCTCGGGAAACGCCTACAATGAGCAGTTCTTC.

The chain joins TRBV6-1 to TRBJ2-5; 9 bases are shared with TRBD2. The J segment lost 0 bases and the V segment lost 8 bases, leaving 7 bases of the junction unmatched. CDR1 is MNHNS, CDR2 SASEGT, per germline. The CDR3 is made up of 15 amino acids. The CDR3: CASGTSTGNQETQYF. DNA of the CDR3: TGTGCCAGCGGGACTAGCACAGGCAACCAAGAGACCCAGTACTTC.

This chain joins TRBV28 and TRBJ2-2; TRBD2 matches 10 bases. CDR1 is MDHEN, CDR2 SYDVKM, per germline. The CDR3 runs 15 residues. The junction had 3 bases not matched to a gene; V was cut back by 4 bases and J by 4 bases. In DNA, the CDR3 is TGTGCCAGCAGTTCTAGCGGGGGACTCACCGGGGAGCTGTTTTTT. Its protein is CASSSSGGLTGELFF.

The rearrangement joins TRBV4-3 to TRBJ2-7, with 8 bases that match TRBD1. With 0 bases clipped from V and 0 bases from J, the junction kept 7 bases outside the gene matches. The length of the CDR3 is 17 residues. Germline V gene data show CDR1 as LGHNA and CDR2 as YSLEER. The CDR3 coding sequence is TGCGCCAGCAGCCAAGAGTGGGGGGACAGGCACTCCTACGAGCAGTACTTC. This encodes CASSQEWGDRHSYEQYF.

The genes are TRBV19 and TRBJ2-5; D might be TRBD1 (5 bases). V was pared by 3 bases and J by 6 bases, with 17 bases between. Germline CDR1 LNHDA, CDR2 SQIVND (reference sequence). The CDR3 is 15 amino acids. The CDR3 nucleotides are TGTGCCAGTAGTATTGGGGCAGAGTACGTGAAGACCCAGTACTTC. Translated, it gives CASSIGAEYVKTQYF.

In this sample, this clone turned up a few times. The CDR3 nucleotides read TGTGCCAGCAGCTTAAGGGGGGGCGCAGGGACTAATGAAAAACTGTTTTTT. Translating gives CASSLRGGAGTNEKLFF. The gene calls are TRBV7-8 and TRBJ1-4; TRBD1 might be the D (6 bases). CDR1 is SGHVS, CDR2 FQNEAQ, per germline. The ends were cut back, 2 bases at V and 2 bases at J, with 15 bases in the middle. This CDR3 is built from 17 residues.

This clone was seen only once. V usage is TRBV2 and J usage is TRBJ2-7, with TRBD1 identical over 8 bases. V shed 2 bases, J shed 0 bases, and the junction held 0 bases outside the gene matches. Germline-derived CDR1 and CDR2 are SNHLY and FYNNEI. The CDR3 is 14 residues long. CDR3 DNA: TGTGCCAGCAGTGAACAGGGGGCCTCCTACGAGCAGTACTTC. Protein: CASSEQGASYEQYF.

The V call is TRBV11-2, the J call TRBJ2-1; 10 nucleotides align to TRBD2. Per germline, CDR1 SGHAT and CDR2 FQNNGV. J gave up 3 bases and V 1 base, and 3 bases lay outside the gene matches. The CDR3 is 16 residues long. In nucleotides, the CDR3 is TGTGCCAGCAGCTTAGGCGCTAGCGGGGGCTACAATGAGCAGTTCTTC. Protein: CASSLGASGGYNEQFF.

The CDR3 is CASSPNRGDYTF. CDR3 in DNA: TGTGCCAGCAGCCCTAACAGGGGTGACTACACCTTC. V is TRBV7-2 and J is TRBJ1-2; 7 nucleotides align to TRBD1. The CDR3 sequence is 12 residues long. V gave up 5 bases and J gave up 10 bases; unmatched junction bases: 7. Germline lookup yields CDR1 SGHTA and CDR2 FQGNSA. The entire variable domain, with the rest obtained from reference TRBV7-2 and TRBJ1-2, is as follows: GAGVSQSPSNKVTEKGKDVELRCDPISGHTALYWYRQSLGQGLEFLIYFQGNSAPDKSGLPSDRFSAERTGGSVSTLTIQRTQQEDSAVYLCASSPNRGDYTFGSGTRLTVV.

The sample holds a few counts of this clone. As DNA, the CDR3 is TGTGCCAGCAGCGTAGGGGGGGGCGAGAAAGCTTTCTTT. It translates to CASSVGGGEKAFF. This chain uses TRBV9 with TRBJ1-1; D is possibly TRBD1 (6 bases). The CDR3 spans 13 residues. Germline CDR1 is SGDLS and CDR2 is YYNGEE. The V end lost 0 bases, the J end lost 9 bases, and 12 bases lay between the germline ends. Filled out from reference TRBV9 and TRBJ1-1, the complete variable domain reads DSGVTQTPKHLITATGQRVTLRCSPRSGDLSVYWYQQSLDQGLQFLIQYYNGEERAKGNILERFSAQQFPDLHSELNLSSLELGDSALYFCASSVGGGEKAFFGQGTRLTVV.

V is TRBV19 and J is TRBJ1-3; D perhaps matches TRBD1 (5 bases). There are 16 residues in the CDR3. Germline CDR1 is LNHDA and CDR2 is SQIVND (reference sequence). V lost 0 bases to trimming and J lost 3 bases, with 12 bases between them. The CDR3 DNA reads as TGTGCCAGTAGTATAGAGGGAAGGGGACTTGGAAACACCATATATTTT. The encoded protein is CASSIEGRGLGNTIYF.

V usage is TRBV19 and J usage is TRBJ2-3, with D possibly TRBD1 on 6 matching bases. Germline CDR1 and CDR2: LNHDA and SQIVND (reference sequence). The CDR3 has 14 amino acids. Trimming took off 3 bases at V and 1 base at J, with 8 bases between the two ends. CDR3 sequence: CASSIKGGTDTQYF. The CDR3 DNA reads TGTGCCAGTAGTATCAAGGGGGGCACAGATACGCAGTATTTT.

The CDR3 region has the DNA TGTGCCAGCAGCTTTGGAAACAGAGGCTACACCTTC. Translating it yields CASSFGNRGYTF. The chain combines TRBV7-2 with TRBJ1-2; D gene ambiguous. The V and J ends lost 3 bases and 8 bases respectively, with 10 bases between them. The germline gives CDR1 SGHTA, CDR2 FQGNSA. There are 12 residues in the CDR3.

The V call is TRBV14, the J call TRBJ2-2; 7 nucleotides agree with TRBD1. Per germline, CDR1 SGHDN and CDR2 FVKESK. This CDR3 is 15 amino acids long. V gave up 1 base and J gave up 5 bases; unmatched junction bases: 4. CDR3 sequence: CASSQGQGFTGELFF. The CDR3 region has the DNA TGTGCCAGCAGCCAAGGACAGGGTTTTACCGGGGAGCTGTTTTTT.

The rearrangement uses TRBV6-1 and TRBJ1-5, with 7 bases lining up with TRBD1. Germline CDR1 is MNHNS and CDR2 is SASEGT. This CDR3 has 15 amino acids. The J segment lost 5 bases and the V segment lost 1 base, leaving 5 bases of the junction unmatched. Here the CDR3 reads CASSEGQGLYQPQHF. The DNA for the CDR3 is TGTGCCAGCAGTGAAGGACAGGGTTTATATCAGCCCCAGCATTTT.

The chain carries TRBV10-3 and TRBJ1-2; TRBD1 agrees at 9 bases. The CDR3 is 14 amino acids. CDR1 and CDR2 (germline): ENHRY, SYGVKD. Losses at the gene ends were 4 bases for V and 4 bases for J; bases not matched to a gene: 4. CDR3 sequence: CAISVDRGVYGYTF. CDR3 DNA sequence: TGTGCCATCAGTGTCGACAGGGGGGTCTATGGCTACACCTTC.

V usage is TRBV5-1 and J usage is TRBJ1-2; 7 nucleotides match TRBD1. The V and J ends lost 4 bases and 5 bases, in that order; junction bases with no gene match: 5. Germline V lookup: CDR1 SGHRS, CDR2 YFSETQ. This CDR3 region has 13 residues. CDR3 protein: CASSPDRQYGYTF. The DNA of the CDR3 is TGCGCCAGCAGCCCGGACAGGCAGTATGGCTACACCTTC.

The chain joins TRBV5-1 to TRBJ2-7, with a weak D call TRBD2 (7 bases). This CDR3 region has 16 residues. Trimming pared 0 bases from V and 2 bases from J, leaving 15 bases between. CDR1 SGHRS and CDR2 YFSETQ come from the germline V gene. CDR3 nucleotides: TGCGCCAGCAGCTTGGGGGGCGGGGGCCCCACCTACGAGCAGTACTTC. Amino acids: CASSLGGGGPTYEQYF.

The chain uses TRBV5-4 and TRBJ1-5, with D unclear. V lost 1 base to trimming and J lost 2 bases, with 10 bases between them. The CDR3 spans 15 residues. Per germline, CDR1 SGHNT and CDR2 YYREEE (reference sequence). CDR3 sequence (DNA): TGTGCCAGCAGCTTGCACGGGAAGGGCAATCAGCCCCAGCATTTT. Amino acids: CASSLHGKGNQPQHF. The full variable domain, with the rest looked up from reference TRBV5-4 and TRBJ1-5, is ETGVTQSPTHLIKTRGQQVTLRCSSQSGHNTVSWYQQALGQGPQFIFQYYREEENGRGNFPPRFSGLQFPNYSSELNVNALELDDSALYLCASSLHGKGNQPQHFGDGTRLSIL.